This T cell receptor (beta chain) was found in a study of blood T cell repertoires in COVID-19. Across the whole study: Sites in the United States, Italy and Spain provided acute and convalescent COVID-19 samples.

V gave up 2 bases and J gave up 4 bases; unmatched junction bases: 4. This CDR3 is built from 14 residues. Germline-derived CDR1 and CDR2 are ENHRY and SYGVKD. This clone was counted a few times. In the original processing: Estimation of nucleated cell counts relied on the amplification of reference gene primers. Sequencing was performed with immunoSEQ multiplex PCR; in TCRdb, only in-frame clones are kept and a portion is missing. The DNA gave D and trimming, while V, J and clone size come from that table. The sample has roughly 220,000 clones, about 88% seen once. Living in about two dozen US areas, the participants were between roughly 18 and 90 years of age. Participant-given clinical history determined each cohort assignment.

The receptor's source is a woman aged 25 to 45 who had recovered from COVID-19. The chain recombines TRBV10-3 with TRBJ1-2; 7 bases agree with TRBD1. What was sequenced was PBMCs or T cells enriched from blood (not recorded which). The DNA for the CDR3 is TGTGCCATCAGTGAGGAGGGGGCTACCTATGGCTACACCTTC. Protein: CAISEEGATYGYTF.